The sequence of this TCR beta chain was determined in a study of T cell responses to AZD1222 COVID-19 vaccine. Worth noting for this clone: Its antigen is still unknown.

Study-wide results and limits: Seropositive status at baseline applied to only a handful of AZD1222 recipients. White British people made up most donors, females outnumbered males, and clonal diversity was possibly underestimated.

Only in-frame clones appear in the TCRdb table, and some are missing; sequencing was by immunoSEQ multiplex PCR. The repertoire holds around 100,000 clones, with roughly nine tenths as singletons. CDR1 is GTSNPN and CDR2 is SVGIG in the germline V gene (reference sequence). CDR3 length: 12 residues. The germline V and J ends were trimmed by 8 bases and 4 bases, with 14 bases remaining between them. The TCR sequence derives from an adult in good health. The material was peripheral blood, obtained on day 0 of AZD1222 vaccination. V is TRBV30 and J is TRBJ1-2; unclear D gene. CDR3 protein: CAAWVWGYGYTF. The CDR3 region has the DNA TGTGCCGCGTGGGTGTGGGGCTATGGCTACACCTTC.